Presented here are 22 T cell receptor beta chains from one specimen sequenced in a study of blood T cell repertoires in COVID-19. TCRdb keeps only in-frame clones here, not all; method: immunoSEQ multiplex PCR. The data contain some 130,000 clones, about 88% of them singletons. Sequencing was performed on PBMCs or T cells enriched from blood (not recorded which). The receptor set was obtained from a woman aged 45 to 65 who had recovered from COVID-19.

The genes are TRBV11-2 and TRBJ1-2; D gene unclear. The CDR3 length is 15 residues. The ends were cut back, 0 bases at V and 3 bases at J, with 11 bases in the middle. Germline V gene data show CDR1 as SGHAT and CDR2 as FQNNGV. CDR3 amino acids: CASSLDGAVYYGYTF. CDR3 bases: TGTGCCAGCAGCTTAGATGGAGCGGTTTACTATGGCTACACCTTC. The variable domain in full, with the rest retrieved from reference TRBV11-2 and TRBJ1-2, is EAGVAQSPRYKIIEKRQSVAFWCNPISGHATLYWYQQILGQGPKLLIQFQNNGVVDDSQLPKDRFSAERLKGVDSTLKIQPAKLEDSAVYLCASSLDGAVYYGYTFGSGTRLTVV.

The CDR3 nucleotides are TGTGCCAGCTGTACCGGGACTAAGGGGGAAAAACTGTTTTTT. Protein sequence: CASCTGTKGEKLFF. The V and J genes are TRBV21-1 and TRBJ1-4. TRBV21-1 is annotated as a pseudogene. The CDR3 contains 14 residues.

V usage is TRBV3-1 (or the pseudogene TRBV3-2) and J usage is TRBJ2-6, with TRBD2 matching 12 bases. The CDR3 spans 17 residues. CDR1 and CDR2 (germline): LGHDT, YNNKEL (reference sequence). V lost 4 bases, J lost 4 bases, and 5 bases stayed unmatched. The chain's CDR3 is CASSPRTSGVGANVLTF. As DNA, the CDR3 is TGTGCCAGCAGCCCCCGGACTAGCGGGGTAGGGGCCAACGTCCTGACTTTC.

The chain employs TRBV7-2 and TRBJ2-1; TRBD1 agrees at 8 bases. The germline CDR1 and CDR2 sequences are SGHTA and FQGNSA. The CDR3 runs to 14 residues. J was trimmed by 3 bases and V by 9 bases; bases with no gene match: 7. The CDR3 spells CASFRGTGYNEQFF. As DNA, the CDR3 is TGTGCCAGTTTCCGCGGGACAGGCTACAATGAGCAGTTCTTC. The full variable domain, in which reference TRBV7-2 and TRBJ2-1 provide the parts outside the CDR3, is GAGVSQSPSNKVTEKGKDVELRCDPISGHTALYWYRQSLGQGLEFLIYFQGNSAPDKSGLPSDRFSAERTGGSVSTLTIQRTQQEDSAVYLCASFRGTGYNEQFFGPGTRLTVL.

This sequence joins TRBV9 and TRBJ2-3; D gene uncertain. CDR3 length equals 12 residues. Germline assignment: CDR1 SGDLS and CDR2 YYNGEE. Between the trimmed V and J ends, which lost 6 bases and 2 bases, there was a span of 7 bases. The CDR3 is CASKADTDTQYF. The CDR3 DNA reads TGTGCCAGCAAAGCCGACACAGATACGCAGTATTTT.

The J gene is TRBJ1-2, the V gene TRBV10-2, with TRBD1 matching over 7 bases. Germline CDR1 is WSHSY and CDR2 is SAAADI. With 6 bases clipped from V and 2 bases from J, the junction kept 6 bases outside the gene matches. The CDR3 is 14 amino acids. This CDR3 is CASRDTDRNYGYTF. CDR3 bases: TGCGCCAGCAGGGATACGGACAGGAACTATGGCTACACCTTC.

This rearrangement joins TRBV5-6 to TRBJ2-7; 9 nucleotides agree with TRBD1. In germline, CDR1 is SGHDT, CDR2 YYEEEE. V was pared by 4 bases and J by 3 bases, with 11 bases of the junction left unmatched. The CDR3 is 16 amino acids. The CDR3 sequence: CASSGASTGGLYEQYF. The CDR3 DNA sequence: TGTGCCAGCAGCGGAGCGTCGACAGGGGGTCTCTACGAGCAGTACTTC.

The chain joins TRBV4-1 to TRBJ1-1, with 10 nucleotides matching TRBD1. The CDR3 spans 18 residues. CDR1 and CDR2 from the germline V gene are MGHRA and YSYEKL. V gave up 3 bases and J gave up 2 bases; unmatched junction bases: 12. The CDR3 protein is CASSHFPGQGSRNTEAFF. Here the CDR3 DNA reads TGCGCCAGCAGCCATTTCCCGGGACAGGGGAGCCGAAACACTGAAGCTTTCTTT.

The CDR3 here is CASSDGRVTGELFF. CDR3 sequence (DNA): TGTGCCAGCAGTGATGGCAGGGTCACCGGGGAGCTGTTTTTT. The V and J genes are TRBV2 and TRBJ2-2; maybe TRBD1 (5 bases). CDR1 is SNHLY, CDR2 FYNNEI, per germline. There are 14 residues in the CDR3. V shed 3 bases and J shed 4 bases, with 9 bases lying between them.

CDR3: CATSLRGERASGEKLFF. CDR3 DNA: TGTGCCACCAGCCTCCGCGGGGAACGGGCATCAGGTGAAAAACTGTTTTTT. The chain is built from TRBV15 and TRBJ1-4; D not resolved. V lost 5 bases, J lost 7 bases, and 23 bases lay in between. CDR3 length: 17 amino acids. Germline lookup yields CDR1 LNHNV and CDR2 YYDKDF (reference sequence).

The V gene is TRBV12-3 or TRBV12-4, the J gene TRBJ2-1; D uncertain. V lost 3 bases and J 8 bases, leaving 11 bases between the germline ends. The CDR3 consists of 13 residues. CDR3 DNA: TGTGCCAGCAGTTTTCGGGTTGTAGATGAGCAGTTCTTC. It is translated as CASSFRVVDEQFF.

The chain is built from TRBV5-1 and TRBJ2-3; TRBD2 agrees at 16 bases. CDR1 SGHRS and CDR2 YFSETQ come from the germline V gene. This CDR3 has 18 residues. Germline trimming cut 0 bases from V and 3 bases from J; bases unmatched to any gene: 4. The CDR3 loop is CASSLVGLAGGHTDTQYF. The CDR3 DNA sequence: TGCGCCAGCAGCTTGGTGGGACTAGCGGGGGGGCATACAGATACGCAGTATTTT.

The chain carries TRBV21-1 and TRBJ2-1; the D call TRBD2 from the table was never checked on the DNA. TRBV21-1 is a pseudogene segment. The CDR3 has 12 residues. CDR3 loop: CASNHARAEQFF. The CDR3, as DNA: TGTGCCAGCAACCACGCGAGGGCTGAGCAGTTCTTC.

The chain links TRBV5-1 to TRBJ1-5, with a weak D call TRBD1 (5 bases). The CDR3 totals 15 residues. V was clipped by 1 base and J by 6 bases, with 14 bases between them. Germline-derived CDR1 and CDR2 are SGHRS and YFSETQ. CDR3 in amino acids: CASSLFGRVGQPQHF. In DNA form, the CDR3 reads TGCGCCAGCAGCTTGTTTGGCAGGGTCGGTCAGCCCCAGCATTTT.

The rearrangement joins TRBV19 to TRBJ1-6; 10 bases line up with TRBD1. Trimming took 5 bases from V and 8 from J; bases not matched to a gene: 0. Per germline, CDR1 LNHDA and CDR2 SQIVND (reference sequence). This CDR3 region has 13 residues. This CDR3 reads CASSGQGDSPLHF. CDR3 bases: TGTGCCAGTAGTGGACAGGGGGATTCACCCCTCCACTTT.

The chain carries TRBV7-9 and TRBJ1-1; D gene unclear. The CDR3 contains 12 residues. Germline assignment: CDR1 SEHNR and CDR2 FQNEAQ (reference sequence). The V and J ends lost 5 bases and 3 bases respectively, with 7 bases between them. The CDR3 sequence is CASSAQDTEAFF. CDR3 sequence (DNA): TGTGCCAGCAGCGCCCAGGACACTGAAGCTTTCTTT. Together with reference TRBV7-9 and TRBJ1-1, the CDR3 gives the full variable domain: DTGVSQNPRHKITKRGQNVTFRCDPISEHNRLYWYRQTLGQGPEFLTYFQNEAQLEKSRLLSDRFSAERPKGSFSTLEIQRTEQGDSAMYLCASSAQDTEAFFGQGTRLTVV.

The gene calls are TRBV28 and TRBJ1-2, with TRBD1 matching over 7 bases. Germline V gives CDR1 MDHEN, CDR2 SYDVKM. With 6 bases clipped from V and 4 bases from J, the junction kept 8 bases outside the gene matches. This CDR3 has 14 residues. CDR3 loop: CASRSRDRLYGYTF. The DNA for the CDR3 is TGTGCCAGCAGGTCCCGGGACAGACTCTATGGCTACACCTTC.

As regards this clone: Other DNA sequences in the sample encode the same CDR3. The chain employs TRBV5-1 and TRBJ2-7, with 7 bases matching TRBD1. This CDR3 region has 14 residues. The germline V gene has CDR1 SGHRS and CDR2 YFSETQ. Trimming took 0 bases from V and 5 from J; bases not matched to a gene: 5. Here the CDR3 reads CASSLGQGGDEQYF. The CDR3 DNA sequence: TGCGCCAGCAGCTTGGGACAGGGTGGGGACGAGCAGTACTTC.

The chain combines TRBV5-1 with TRBJ2-7; 8 nucleotides align to TRBD1. After removal of 7 bases from V and 4 bases from J, the junction contained 7 bases not matched to a gene. Germline-derived CDR1 and CDR2 are SGHRS and YFSETQ. The CDR3 runs 13 residues. The CDR3 loop is CASGQGAGYEQYF. DNA of the CDR3: TGCGCCAGCGGCCAGGGGGCGGGTTACGAGCAGTACTTC.

The V gene is TRBV7-9, the J gene TRBJ1-6; D unresolved. The V gene lost 1 base and the J gene lost 7 bases, with 11 bases spanning the gap. CDR1 is SEHNR and CDR2 is FQNEAQ in the germline V gene (reference sequence). There are 15 residues in the CDR3. The CDR3: CASSLDPGLNSPLHF. In DNA, the CDR3 is TGTGCCAGCAGCTTAGACCCAGGTTTAAATTCACCCCTCCACTTT.

The chain combines TRBV3-1 (or the pseudogene TRBV3-2) with TRBJ2-5; TRBD2 matches 9 bases. The J segment lost 3 bases and the V segment lost 2 bases, leaving 4 bases of the junction unmatched. Germline V gene sequence: CDR1 LGHDT, CDR2 YNNKEL (reference sequence). The CDR3 spans 15 residues. The CDR3 DNA is TGTGCCAGCAGCCAAAGGCTAGCGGGGAAAGAGACCCAGTACTTC. Translating it yields CASSQRLAGKETQYF.

The J gene is TRBJ2-1, the V gene TRBV3-1 (or the pseudogene TRBV3-2); 16 bases map to TRBD2. The junction had 8 bases not matched to a gene; V was cut back by 3 bases and J by 6 bases. Germline V gene sequence: CDR1 LGHDT, CDR2 YNNKEL (reference sequence). CDR3 length: 18 residues. CDR3 sequence: CASSHWGLAGGLPNEQFF. The CDR3 nucleotides read TGTGCCAGCAGCCACTGGGGACTAGCGGGGGGGCTTCCCAATGAGCAGTTCTTC.